What follows are 17 T cell receptor beta chains derived from one specimen sequenced in a study of early T cells in non-severe SARS-CoV-2 infection. TCRdb reanalysed the 5' RACE reads using MiXCR and keeps one entry per CDR3 protein. The profile shows 30,000 to 40,000 distinct CDR3 sequences, 5% to 7% of them singletons. Sequencing was performed on whole blood. All receptors derive from an adult who was a healthcare worker with PCR-confirmed SARS-CoV-2 infection or an uninfected control (not recorded which).

This clonotype was counted at least ten times. This rearrangement joins TRBV20-1 to TRBJ2-7; no firm D call. This CDR3 contains 15 residues. Deletions cut 1 base from V and 1 base from J, with 14 bases between. Germline-derived CDR1 and CDR2 are DFQATT and SNEGSKA (reference sequence). As DNA, the CDR3 is TGCAGTGCTAGAGTCACGGGCAGACTTTCCTACGAGCAGTACTTC. Protein sequence: CSARVTGRLSYEQYF.

This clonotype was seen many times. This chain connects TRBV29-1 to TRBJ2-3, with unresolved D. The CDR3 extends over 12 amino acids. CDR1 and CDR2 from the germline V gene are SQVTM and ANQGSEA. V lost 3 bases and J lost 4, with 8 bases in between. The CDR3 DNA reads as TGCAGCGTTGATGACACGCCAGATACGCAGTATTTT. This gives the protein CSVDDTPDTQYF.

Many counts were recorded for this clonotype. V gene TRBV10-1 combines with J gene TRBJ1-1; D is perhaps TRBD1 (5 bases). Germline V gene lookup returns CDR1 WNHNN and CDR2 SYGVQD (reference sequence). Trimming left V 6 bases short and J 6 bases short, with 14 bases between. The CDR3 has 13 residues. CDR3 loop: CASSLAGGSEAFF. The CDR3 DNA reads TGCGCCAGCAGCCTGGCCGGGGGATCTGAAGCTTTCTTT.

This clonotype was detected many times. The chain links TRBV19 to TRBJ1-2; D is ambiguous. Between the trimmed V and J ends, which lost 2 bases and 2 bases, there was a span of 6 bases. The CDR3 has 13 residues. Germline V CDR1 and CDR2: LNHDA, SQIVND (reference sequence). The CDR3 DNA reads as TGTGCCAGTAGTATAATACTGAACTATGGCTACACCTTC. It translates to CASSIILNYGYTF.

V gene TRBV6-2 or TRBV6-3 combines with J gene TRBJ2-4; TRBD2 might be the D (6 bases). CDR1 and CDR2 from the germline V gene are MNHEY and SVGEGT. The CDR3 consists of 15 residues. V lost 5 bases to trimming and J lost 1 base, with 12 bases between them. CDR3 DNA sequence: TGTGCCAGCAGTGATAGGAGCGGGGCCAAAAACATTCAGTACTTC. Its translation is CASSDRSGAKNIQYF.

This clonotype has ten or more counts. V is TRBV4-3 and J is TRBJ1-1; no reliable D call. The CDR3 runs to 13 residues. V lost 5 bases to trimming and J lost 3 bases, with 10 bases between them. Germline V CDR1 and CDR2: LGHNA, YSLEER. CDR3 loop: CASSSFGDTEAFF. The CDR3 nucleotides read TGCGCCAGCAGCTCCTTCGGAGACACTGAAGCTTTCTTT.

This clonotype has ten or more counts. The chain couples TRBV7-2 to TRBJ2-3; 11 bases fit TRBD2. This CDR3 region has 15 residues. V lost 2 bases and J lost 4; bases outside the gene matches: 2. Germline-derived CDR1 and CDR2 are SGHTA and FQGNSA. This CDR3 is CASSLPTSGADTQYF. The CDR3 DNA is TGTGCCAGCAGCTTACCGACTAGCGGGGCAGATACGCAGTATTTT.

In its sample, this clonotype was seen many times. The CDR3 bases are TGTGCCAGCAAGGACAGGAACACCGGGGAGCTGTTTTTT. Protein product: CASKDRNTGELFF. V gene TRBV12-3 or TRBV12-4 combines with J gene TRBJ2-2; D may be TRBD1 (6 bases). The V gene lost 7 bases and the J gene lost 1 base, with 7 bases spanning the gap. The length of the CDR3 is 13 residues.

This clonotype was picked up many times. V gene TRBV5-1 combines with J gene TRBJ2-7; 9 bases match TRBD2. J gave up 2 bases and V 4 bases, and 7 bases lay outside the gene matches. Looked up from germline, CDR1 is SGHRS and CDR2 is YFSETQ. The CDR3 runs to 15 residues. The chain's CDR3 is CASSMGLADAYEQYF. CDR3 nucleotide sequence: TGCGCCAGCAGCATGGGACTAGCCGACGCCTACGAGCAGTACTTC.

Ten or more counts support this clonotype. V usage is TRBV28 and J usage is TRBJ1-1; D call uncertain. The CDR3 sequence is 13 residues long. Trimming took off 6 bases at V and 10 bases at J, with 18 bases between the two ends. Germline loops: CDR1 MDHEN, CDR2 SYDVKM. The CDR3 protein is CASRSRNYEAAFF. CDR3 bases: TGTGCCAGCAGATCCCGGAACTACGAGGCAGCTTTCTTT.

This clonotype was detected ten times or more. A read error may produce the germline difference seen at one junction end. CDR3 DNA: TGCAGTGCTAGGCCCACGAGCGGGTACAGACTCTTC. As protein: CSARPTSGYRLF. The rearrangement uses TRBV20-1 and TRBJ2-1, with D possibly being TRBD2 (6 bases). The germline CDR1 and CDR2 sequences are DFQATT and SNEGSKA (reference sequence). This CDR3 has 12 residues.

The chain links TRBV6-2 or TRBV6-3 to TRBJ2-7, with no clear D. CDR3 size: 13 residues. Germline CDR1 MNHEY, CDR2 SVGEGT. V was trimmed by 1 base and J by 5 bases, leaving 9 bases between them. The CDR3 DNA sequence: TGTGCCAGCAGTTACTGGATGTGGGACGAGCAGTACTTC. Its translation is CASSYWMWDEQYF.

This chain joins TRBV7-2 and TRBJ2-3, with 9 nucleotides matching TRBD1. This CDR3 has 14 residues. V lost 7 bases to trimming and J lost 4 bases; unmatched junction nucleotides: 6. Germline lookup yields CDR1 SGHTA and CDR2 FQGNSA. CDR3 sequence: CASTQGQGPDTQYF. In DNA, the CDR3 is TGTGCCAGCACCCAAGGACAGGGGCCAGATACGCAGTATTTT.

This clonotype was detected many times. The rearrangement links TRBV5-5 to TRBJ1-1; D gene unclear. The CDR3 sequence is 14 residues long. Germline CDR1 SGHKS, CDR2 YYEKEE (reference sequence). V was shortened by 4 bases and J by 3 bases, with 13 bases between the two germline ends. In DNA, the CDR3 is TGTGCCAGCAGCCGAGGACGGACTTACACTGAAGCTTTCTTT. Translated: CASSRGRTYTEAFF.

This clonotype has a count of ten or more. The chain uses TRBV11-2 and TRBJ2-2, with 7 bases identical to TRBD1. This CDR3 contains 17 residues. CDR1 and CDR2 from the germline V gene are SGHAT and FQNNGV. The trim removed 7 bases at V and 2 bases at J, leaving 13 bases unmatched. CDR3 region: CASTLLGQATNTGELFF. CDR3 in DNA: TGTGCCAGCACCCTACTCGGACAGGCTACAAACACCGGGGAGCTGTTTTTT.

Turning to this clonotype: This could be a read error, since a much larger clone is one nucleotide away. The chain carries TRBV3-1 and TRBJ2-2, with D unclear. Trimming removed 1 base at V and 6 bases at J, with 12 bases between. Per the germline V gene, CDR1 is LGHDT and CDR2 is YNNKEL (reference sequence). The CDR3 contains 15 residues. As DNA, the CDR3 is TGTGCCAGCAGCCAAGTAGCACACCTCTCCGGGGAGCTGTTTTTT. This codes for CASSQVAHLSGELFF.

Many counts were recorded for this clonotype. Its ends do not fully match the called genes, so a read error is possible. This sequence joins TRBV7-7 and TRBJ2-1; the D is unclear. Germline V gene lookup returns CDR1 SSHAT and CDR2 FNYEAQ (reference sequence). The CDR3 covers 13 residues. CDR3 nucleotides: TGTGCTAGCAGCTTAGCCGTGGTAGGAGAGCAGTTCTTC. Encoded protein: CASSLAVVGEQFF. Filled out from reference TRBV7-7 and TRBJ2-1, the complete variable domain reads GAGVSQSPRYKVTKRGQDVTLRCDPISSHATLYWYQQALGQGPEFLTYFNYEAQPDKSGLPSDRFSAERPEGSISTLTIQRTEQRDSAMYRCASSLAVVGEQFFGPGTRLTVL.